This T cell receptor beta chain was recorded in a study of blood T cell repertoires in COVID-19 (TCRdb year 2020). In terms of the full investigation: Collaborator samples came from the United States, Italy and Spain and covered acute and convalescent phases of COVID-19. Where HLA class I and class II types were available, the types were taken from metadata supplied by the sample provider, not from assay-based typing. The material from the prospective study consisted of cDNA or gDNA derived from T cells, B-cell-depleted T cells, or PBMCs. The sample metadata nearly always contained a de-identified subject ID, COVID-19 status, age in years and sex. The dataset comprised deeply sampled blood TCRbeta repertoires from subjects exposed to, actively infected with, or recovered from COVID-19. The repertoires were released in a freely available public database intended as a resource for research on the immune response to SARS-CoV-2. The samples were drawn from two sources: the first 160 participants of the ongoing ImmuneRACE study, and fewer than 1,500 subjects contributed by 6 global collaborators. The research as a whole found: The amount of clinical and demographic metadata varied by source and participant and was provided uncurated.

TCRbeta CDR3 regions were amplified from genomic DNA using the immunoSEQ Assay, a bias-controlled multiplex PCR. On the authors' methods: The number of nucleated cells in each sample was estimated from the amplification of reference gene primers within the assay. Sequence reads were collapsed and filtered to measure the absolute abundance of every unique TCRbeta CDR3 rearrangement. For each sample, productive Simpson clonality was calculated as the square root of Simpson's diversity index over productive rearrangements. In TCRdb, the immuneACCESS table is reduced to in-frame sequences with V and J assigned. These tables do not hold every clone; where another copy was compared, an unresolved V gene accounts for under half, and the others remain unexplained. From that table come the V and J calls and clone size; the DNA was used to work out D and trimming. This sample is represented by 200,000 to 250,000 clones; 82% of them were singletons. The ten largest clones capture around 3.3% of the sample.

Each collaborating institution followed its own protocols to collect whole blood in K2EDTA tubes. Collaborator samples were shipped for TCRbeta analysis as frozen whole blood, isolated PBMCs, or DNA extracted from either sample type. With regard to this clone: Its antigen is currently not known. Base qualities are not recorded, but no much larger clone differs from it by a single base.

The germline V gene gives CDR1 as SNHLY and CDR2 as FYNNEI. Deletion took 3 bases off V and 0 bases off J, with a span of 12 bases between the germline ends. From the cysteine up to the phenylalanine, the CDR3 has a length of 15 residues. Kept here is only the CDR3 DNA, which spans 45 bases and is read in frame from base 1. This receptor was taken from an elderly woman with acute or convalescent COVID-19. Sequenced material: peripheral blood. Here the chain combines TRBV2 and TRBJ2-7; the D gene is not confidently resolved. The CDR3 region: CASSDPQPLSYEQYF. The DNA sequence follows: TGTGCCAGCAGTGATCCACAGCCCCTCTCCTACGAGCAGTACTTC.